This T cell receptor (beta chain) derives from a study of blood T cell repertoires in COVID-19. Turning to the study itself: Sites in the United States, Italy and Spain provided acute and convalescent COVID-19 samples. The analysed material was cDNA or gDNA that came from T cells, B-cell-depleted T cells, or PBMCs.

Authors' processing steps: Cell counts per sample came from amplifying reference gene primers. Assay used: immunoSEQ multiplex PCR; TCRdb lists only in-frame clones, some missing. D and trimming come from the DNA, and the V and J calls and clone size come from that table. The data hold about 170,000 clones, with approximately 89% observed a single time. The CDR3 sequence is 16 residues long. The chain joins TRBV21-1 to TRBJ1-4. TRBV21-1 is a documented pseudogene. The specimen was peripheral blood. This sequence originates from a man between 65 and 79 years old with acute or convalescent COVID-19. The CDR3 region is CASSPAGPRRDEKLFF. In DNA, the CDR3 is TGTGCCAGCAGCCCCGCCGGTCCTCGTCGAGATGAAAAACTGTTTTTT.